Presented here are 3 T cell receptor beta chains from one specimen sequenced in a study of memory CD8 T cells in hepatitis C reinfection (dated by TCRdb to 2017 to 2019). Library prep was done by the immunoSEQ multiplex PCR assay. TCRdb retrieved this table from immuneACCESS and kept in-frame rearrangements only. Not all clones are present; in checked studies, unresolved V genes account for under half, and no reason is known for the remainder. In this sample the table shows around 45,000 clones, approximately 88% of which occur a single time. More than 0.95% of the sample is taken by the ten largest. Sample time point, as interpreted from the label and publication: peak reinfection, 3 to 8 weeks after reinfection detection. TCR sequencing was performed on the sorted cells directly ex vivo, without any in vitro expansion beforehand. The sample consisted of naive CD8+ T cells sorted from blood. This sample's cell subset or site label indicates: total naive CD8+CD45RO- T cells. These receptors all come from a young man with hepatitis C virus infection.

The rearrangement uses TRBV27 and TRBJ2-1, with D possibly being TRBD2 (6 bases). The CDR3 has 12 residues. The V gene lost 5 bases and the J gene lost 10 bases, with 12 bases spanning the gap. The germline V gene has CDR1 MNHEY and CDR2 SMNVEV (reference sequence). In nucleotides, the CDR3 is TGTGCCAGCAGTCGACTAGGGATCGAGCAGTTCTTC. Encoded protein: CASSRLGIEQFF.

The chain combines TRBV14 with TRBJ1-2; no clear D. The germline V gene encodes CDR1 SGHDN and CDR2 FVKESK. V was clipped by 3 bases and J by 0 bases, with 5 bases between them. This CDR3 has 13 amino acids. The CDR3 loop is CASSHGANYGYTF. CDR3 DNA: TGTGCCAGCAGCCACGGAGCTAACTATGGCTACACCTTC.

The chain joins TRBV7-3 to TRBJ2-3; D is possibly TRBD2 (5 bases). V lost 2 bases and J lost 2, with 11 bases in between. Germline CDR1 and CDR2: SGHTA and FQGTGA. The CDR3 totals 15 residues. The CDR3 coding sequence is TGTGCCAGCAGCTTAGAACTAGACCACACAGATACGCAGTATTTT. Translated: CASSLELDHTDTQYF.